One sample yielded the 6 T cell receptor beta chains listed below, sequenced in a study of identical twins. TCRdb reanalysed the 5' RACE reads using MiXCR and keeps one entry per CDR3 protein. This sample carries approximately 630,000 distinct CDR3 sequences, under 8.5% of them seen once, and the ten largest clones take 1.6%. These data also formed part of another study, on yellow fever vaccine responses in identical twins.

Source material: PBMCs. These receptors came from a woman under 30 in good health.

This clonotype has ten or more counts. The chain couples TRBV12-3 or TRBV12-4 to TRBJ2-1, with 10 bases lining up with TRBD2. With V trimmed by 4 bases and J by 7 bases, 7 bases remained unmatched. The CDR3 is 15 amino acids. The CDR3 bases are TGTGCCAGCAGTTCCCTAGCGGGAGTCTGGAATGAGCAGTTCTTC. Protein product: CASSSLAGVWNEQFF.

This clonotype was seen ten or more times. The chain employs TRBV6-1 and TRBJ1-5; possible D gene TRBD1, 5 bases. V was clipped by 3 bases and J by 1 base, with 13 bases between them. Germline V lookup: CDR1 MNHNS, CDR2 SASEGT. The length of the CDR3 is 16 residues. CDR3 residues: CASSESGGMSNQPQHF. DNA for the CDR3: TGTGCCAGCAGTGAGAGCGGGGGAATGAGCAATCAGCCCCAGCATTTT.

This clonotype occurred a few times. The rearrangement joins TRBV27 to TRBJ2-4, with D uncertain. Germline CDR1 and CDR2: MNHEY and SMNVEV (reference sequence). The CDR3 loop spans 13 amino acids. V lost 0 bases, J lost 9 bases, and 9 bases lay in between. CDR3: CASSLSGLGIQYF. The CDR3 region has the DNA TGTGCCAGCAGTTTATCCGGGTTGGGCATTCAGTACTTC.

This clonotype appeared many times. The V gene is TRBV24-1, the J gene TRBJ2-3, with D unresolved. V shed 3 bases and J shed 5 bases, with 11 bases lying between them. Germline-derived CDR1 and CDR2 are KGHDR and SFDVKD. The CDR3 is 14 residues long. The CDR3 here is CATSDPTIGDTQYF. The CDR3 DNA reads as TGTGCCACCAGTGATCCCACAATCGGAGATACGCAGTATTTT.

This clonotype was picked up a small number of times. The rearrangement links TRBV12-3 or TRBV12-4 to TRBJ2-2, with TRBD2 matching over 11 bases. J gave up 4 bases and V 2 bases, and 3 bases lay outside the gene matches. There are 16 residues in the CDR3. The CDR3 region has the DNA TGTGCCAGCAGTTTAAGACTAGCGGGGAGCACCGGGGAGCTGTTTTTT. Its translation: CASSLRLAGSTGELFF.

This clonotype was observed many times. V is TRBV10-3 and J is TRBJ2-5; D call uncertain. CDR1 ENHRY and CDR2 SYGVKD come from the germline V gene. V was pared by 6 bases and J by 2 bases, with 7 bases between. The CDR3 is made up of 12 amino acids. The chain's CDR3 is CAIRNLQETQYF. The CDR3 DNA reads as TGTGCCATCAGGAACCTGCAAGAGACCCAGTACTTC.